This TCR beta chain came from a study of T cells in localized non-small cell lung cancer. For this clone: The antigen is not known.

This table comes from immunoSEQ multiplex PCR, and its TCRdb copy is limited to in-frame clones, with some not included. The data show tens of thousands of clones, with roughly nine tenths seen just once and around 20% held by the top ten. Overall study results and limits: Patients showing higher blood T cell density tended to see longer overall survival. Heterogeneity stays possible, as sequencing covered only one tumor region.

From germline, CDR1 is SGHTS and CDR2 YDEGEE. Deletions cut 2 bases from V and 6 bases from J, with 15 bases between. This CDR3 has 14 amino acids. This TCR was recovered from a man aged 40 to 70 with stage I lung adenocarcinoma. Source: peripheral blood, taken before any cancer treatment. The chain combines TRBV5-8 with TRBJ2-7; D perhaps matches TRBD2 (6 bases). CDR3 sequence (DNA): TGTGCCAGCAGCTTAGGAATACGGGGGTTCGAGCAGTACTTC. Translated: CASSLGIRGFEQYF.